This entry features one T cell receptor (beta chain) sequence. This sample stems from a study of blood T cells in healthy people across ages. The second PCR ran about 6 to 11 cycles with a sample-barcoded 5' primer and J-beta primers. A single record per CDR3 protein comes from TCRdb applying MiXCR to the 5' RACE reads. In the table there are roughly 730,000 distinct CDR3 sequences, approximately 60% of which are singletons. This TCR came from a man between 40 and 49 years old in good health. The sample taken for sequencing was blood.

The CDR3 sequence is CASSLGSRYRNTEAFF. The CDR3 nucleotides are TGTGCCAGCAGCTTGGGTTCTAGGTACAGGAACACTGAAGCTTTCTTT. The gene calls are TRBV7-2 and TRBJ1-1; no firm D call. V shed 3 bases and J shed 1 base, with 15 bases lying between them. The V gene's germline CDR1 is SGHTA and CDR2 FQGNSA. This CDR3 is 16 amino acids long.